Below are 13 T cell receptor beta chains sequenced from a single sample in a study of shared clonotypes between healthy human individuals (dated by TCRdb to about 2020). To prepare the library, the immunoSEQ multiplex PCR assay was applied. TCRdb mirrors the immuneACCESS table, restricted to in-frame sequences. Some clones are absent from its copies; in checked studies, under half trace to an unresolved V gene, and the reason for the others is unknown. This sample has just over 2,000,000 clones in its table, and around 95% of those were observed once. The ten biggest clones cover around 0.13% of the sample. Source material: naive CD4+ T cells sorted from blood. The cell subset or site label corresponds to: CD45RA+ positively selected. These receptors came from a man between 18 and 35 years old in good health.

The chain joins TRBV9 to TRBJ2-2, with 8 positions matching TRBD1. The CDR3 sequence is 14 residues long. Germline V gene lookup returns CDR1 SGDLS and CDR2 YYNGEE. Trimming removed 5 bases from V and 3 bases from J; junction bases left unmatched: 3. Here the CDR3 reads CASRTDRDTGELFF. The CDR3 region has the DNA TGTGCCAGCAGAACGGACAGGGACACCGGGGAGCTGTTTTTT.

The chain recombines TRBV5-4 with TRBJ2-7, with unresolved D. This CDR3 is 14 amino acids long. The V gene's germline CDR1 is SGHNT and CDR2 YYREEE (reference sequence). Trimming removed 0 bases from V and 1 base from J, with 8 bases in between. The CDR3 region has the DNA TGTGCCAGCAGCTTGGATACACTTTCCTACGAGCAGTACTTC. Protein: CASSLDTLSYEQYF.

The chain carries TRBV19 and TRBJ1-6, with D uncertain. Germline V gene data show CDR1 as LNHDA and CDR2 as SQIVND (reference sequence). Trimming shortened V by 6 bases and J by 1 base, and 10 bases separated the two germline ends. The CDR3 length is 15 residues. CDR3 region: CASRAGESYNSPLHF. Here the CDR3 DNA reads TGTGCCAGTAGAGCTGGGGAATCCTATAATTCACCCCTCCACTTT.

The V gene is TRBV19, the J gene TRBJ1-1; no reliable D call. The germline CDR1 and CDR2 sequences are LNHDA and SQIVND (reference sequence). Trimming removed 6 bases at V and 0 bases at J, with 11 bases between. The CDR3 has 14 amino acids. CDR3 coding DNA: TGTGCCAGTAGCCTGTCACATTTGAACACTGAAGCTTTCTTT. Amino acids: CASSLSHLNTEAFF.

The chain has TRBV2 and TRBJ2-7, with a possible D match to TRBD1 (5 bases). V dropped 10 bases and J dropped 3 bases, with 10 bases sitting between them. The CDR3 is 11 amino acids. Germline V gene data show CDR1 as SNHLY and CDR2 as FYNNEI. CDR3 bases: TGTGCCAACAGGTCTTTCTACGAGCAGTACTTC. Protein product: CANRSFYEQYF.

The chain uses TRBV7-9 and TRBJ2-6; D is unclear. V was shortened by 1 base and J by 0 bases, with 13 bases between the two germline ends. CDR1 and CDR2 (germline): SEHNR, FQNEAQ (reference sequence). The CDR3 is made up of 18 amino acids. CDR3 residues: CASSLGRGRSSGANVLTF. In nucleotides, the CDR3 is TGTGCCAGCAGCTTAGGCAGAGGCCGAAGCTCTGGGGCCAACGTCCTGACTTTC.

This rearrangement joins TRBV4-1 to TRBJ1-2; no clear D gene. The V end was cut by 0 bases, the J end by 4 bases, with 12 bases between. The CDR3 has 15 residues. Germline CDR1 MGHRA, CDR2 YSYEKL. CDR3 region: CASSQETSLGYGYTF. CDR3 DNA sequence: TGCGCCAGCAGCCAAGAGACTTCCCTTGGCTATGGCTACACCTTC.

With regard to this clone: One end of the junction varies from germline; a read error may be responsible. CDR3 DNA sequence: TGTGCCAGCAGCTCCGCCGGACTAGTCCCGCTCGGGGAACTGTTTTTT. This gives the protein CASSSAGLVPLGELFF. V is TRBV7-9 and J is TRBJ2-2, with 7 bases identical to TRBD2. The CDR3 consists of 16 residues. Germline assignment: CDR1 SEHNR and CDR2 FQNEAQ (reference sequence).

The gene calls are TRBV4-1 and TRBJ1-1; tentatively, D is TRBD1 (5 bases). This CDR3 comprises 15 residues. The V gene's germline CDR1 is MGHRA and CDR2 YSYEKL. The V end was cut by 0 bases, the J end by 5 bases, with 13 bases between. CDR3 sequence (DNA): TGCGCCAGCAGCCAAGATGGGACCCGGAGGACTGAAGCTTTCTTT. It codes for CASSQDGTRRTEAFF.

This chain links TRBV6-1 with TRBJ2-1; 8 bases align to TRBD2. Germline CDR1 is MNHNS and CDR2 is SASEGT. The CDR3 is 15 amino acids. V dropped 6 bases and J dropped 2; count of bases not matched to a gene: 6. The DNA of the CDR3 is TGTGCCAGCAGGGAAAGCGGGGGTGCCTACAATGAGCAGTTCTTC. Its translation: CASRESGGAYNEQFF.

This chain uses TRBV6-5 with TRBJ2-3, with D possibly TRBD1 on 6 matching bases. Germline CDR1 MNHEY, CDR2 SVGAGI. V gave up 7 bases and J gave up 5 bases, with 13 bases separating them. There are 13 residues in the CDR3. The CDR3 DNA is TGTGCCAGCAAGAAACCAGGGGTAGATACGCAGTATTTT. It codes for CASKKPGVDTQYF.

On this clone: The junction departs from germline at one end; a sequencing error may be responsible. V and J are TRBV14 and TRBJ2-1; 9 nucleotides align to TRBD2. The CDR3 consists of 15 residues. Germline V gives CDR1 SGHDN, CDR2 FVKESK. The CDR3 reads CASSQAGGTYNEQFF. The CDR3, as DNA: TGTGCCAGCAGTCAAGCGGGGGGTACCTACAATGAGCAGTTCTTC.

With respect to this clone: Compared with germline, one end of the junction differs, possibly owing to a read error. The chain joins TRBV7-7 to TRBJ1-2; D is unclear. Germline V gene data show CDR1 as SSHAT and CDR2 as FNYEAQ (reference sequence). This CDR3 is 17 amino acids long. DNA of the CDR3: TGTGCTAGCAGCTTGACGGTCGGGAAGTTTTCGGTCGACGGCTACACCTTC. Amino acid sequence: CASSLTVGKFSVDGYTF.